The T cell receptor beta chain under discussion was sequenced for a study of CD8+ T cells in alopecia areata. The germline CDR1 and CDR2 sequences are SGHRS and YFSETQ. The length of the CDR3 is 17 residues. The germline V and J ends were trimmed by 3 bases and 2 bases, with 15 bases remaining between them. It was from alopecia areata patients that lesional scalp punch biopsies and peripheral blood were collected. Extracted RNA was reverse transcribed into cDNA, the sequencing template. The table came from immunoSEQ multiplex PCR; TCRdb's copy has only in-frame clones and leaves some out. This sample has 12,000 or so clones, with approximately 60% found just once.

This sequence was found in a human donor with alopecia areata. The chain has TRBV5-1 and TRBJ2-6; the D gene is possibly TRBD2 (7 bases). The sequenced sample was skin. CDR3 loop: CASSYQDSGAGANVLTF. For the CDR3, the DNA is TGCGCCAGCAGCTACCAGGACAGCGGGGCTGGGGCCAACGTCCTGACTTTC.